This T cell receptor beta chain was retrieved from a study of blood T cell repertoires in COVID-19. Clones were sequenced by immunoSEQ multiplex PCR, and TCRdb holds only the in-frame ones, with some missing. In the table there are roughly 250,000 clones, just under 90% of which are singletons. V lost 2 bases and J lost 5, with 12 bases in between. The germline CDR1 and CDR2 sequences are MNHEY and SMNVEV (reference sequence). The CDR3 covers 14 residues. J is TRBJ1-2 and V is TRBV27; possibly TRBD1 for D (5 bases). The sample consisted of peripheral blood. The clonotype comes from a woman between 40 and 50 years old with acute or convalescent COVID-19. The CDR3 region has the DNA TGTGCCAGCAGTTTAAATCGGGGGGGTTATGGCTACACCTTC. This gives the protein CASSLNRGGYGYTF.